Sequencing of this T cell receptor beta chain was carried out in a study of Graves' ophthalmopathy and Graves' hyperthyroidism (dated by TCRdb to between 2017 and 2018). A note on the overall study: Hyperthyroidism was considered stable if no progression to ophthalmopathy occurred within 18 months of follow-up. The study used TCR beta repertoire signatures to distinguish Graves' ophthalmopathy from Graves' hyperthyroidism and to predict progression to ophthalmopathy. In total, 135 blood samples were TCR-sequenced: around 42 ophthalmopathy, around 75 hyperthyroidism and about 17 hyperthyroidism-to-ophthalmopathy patients. To explore V-J signatures that separate ophthalmopathy from hyperthyroidism, a discovery set of about a hundred patients was enrolled, consisting of approximately 45 with ophthalmopathy and roughly 60 with stable hyperthyroidism. The independent validation cohort included 18 to 20 hyperthyroidism patients plus 17 patients who later progressed from hyperthyroidism to ophthalmopathy. In a handful of hyperthyroidism patients, the T-cell repertoire of thyroid tissue was compared with the T-cell repertoire of blood. Following sampling, methimazole starting at 30 mg daily was administered to hyperthyroidism patients, and high-dose intravenous methylprednisolone was administered to ophthalmopathy patients. The study at large found these results: Most of the expanded thyroid clonotypes with a frequency above 0.001 were also detected in blood, and it was suggested that the thyroid immune response may be reflected by blood repertoires. In cross-validation, the 13-signature model distinguished ophthalmopathy from stable hyperthyroidism with around 90% sensitivity and 81% to 82% specificity, while in the test set the corresponding values were about 80% and 75%. Sample size was not statistically predetermined, and group allocation was not concealed from the investigators. In validation, the model predicted ophthalmopathy progression with over 60% sensitivity and approximately 72% specificity; around twelve predicted patients were CT-confirmed with GO in a median of about 6.1 months.

The CDR3 has 15 amino acids, counting the end cysteine and phenylalanine. The entry retains the CDR3 DNA only, 45 bases that are in frame from base 1. CDR1 and CDR2 are read off the germline V gene as SGHTA and FQGNSA. The trim is 5 bases for V and 6 bases for J, with a gap of 19 bases between the germline ends. For repertoire sequencing, the TCR beta CDR3 regions were amplified from RNA transcripts. The first round of RT-PCR was done with HTBI primers and the Qiagen OneStep RT-PCR kit, and was followed by a second round of multiplex PCR, then size selection and purification. Sequencing of the libraries was carried out on an Illumina HiSeq2000 in paired-end mode with 100 bp reads. From the authors' description of their analysis: SOAPnuke was used for read processing, and reads with adapters, uncalled bases, a mean Phred below 15, or no exact constant-primer or identifier match were discarded. High-quality paired reads were merged with COPE v1.2.5. Each unique nucleotide sequence was treated as a clonotype, and MiTCR v1.1 was used to align the clonotypes to the IMGT TRB V, D and J references. The analysis was limited to V-J combinations with a frequency above 0.0001, which together covered 99.2% of repertoires. For each V-J combination, a TCR clonal expansion and chaos score was defined as the ratio of F50 clonal expansion to chaos observed in the TCRdist matrix. Features were reduced by Welch's t-statistics and random forest to approximately 13 V-J combinations, which fed a naive Bayes classifier. The similarity between thyroid and blood repertoires was quantified using the Morisita-Horn index. The public reads were reanalyzed by TCRdb: fastp trimming at Q25, MiXCR alignment, in-frame beta chains only. Rows are unified per CDR3 protein, each entry keeping the most common DNA and genes. TCRdb's processing, not the study's, gives the V and J calls here. The sample yields some 1.1 million distinct CDR3 sequences; 35% to 40% were counted once. In total, the top ten clones hold approximately 12% of the sample.

Patients with hyperthyroidism were aged 18 to 65 years, had been newly diagnosed, and had a disease duration of less than 2 months. Patients with other autoimmune diseases, uncontrolled infections, pregnancy or lactation were excluded. Clinical symptoms, serum thyroxine, TRAb, thyroid ultrasound and orbital computed tomography were used for diagnosis. Trizol reagent was used to extract the total RNA, and its quality was then checked on an Agilent 2100 Bioanalyzer. This clonotype was observed many times. The antigen it binds to is not known. Per-base qualities were not stored, and no clone one base away is much larger.

The chain joins TRBV7-2 to TRBJ2-5; the D gene is not confidently resolved. This clonotype was obtained from an adult man with Graves' hyperthyroidism. The sequenced sample was peripheral blood or thyroid tissue (not recorded which). The DNA sequence is TGTGCCAGCAGCCTCCAACTTACAAACCCGAAGACCCAGTACTTC. Translated, it reads CASSLQLTNPKTQYF.